Each of the 24 T cell receptor beta chains below was sequenced from the same sample in a study of T cells expressing NK-cell markers. Reprocessing the 5' RACE reads, TCRdb reports a single entry for every CDR3 protein and omits DNA. Here the sample table reports about half a million distinct CDR3 sequences. The sequencing sample was made of blood T cells: a sorted CD56 or NKG2C T cell subset, CD4+ or CD8+ T cells, or bulk PBMC T cells (not recorded which). The origin of the receptors is a woman in her forties or fifties in good health.

The V call is TRBV20-1, the J call TRBJ1-1. CDR1 and CDR2 from the germline V gene are DFQATT and SNEGSKA (reference sequence). This CDR3 has 12 residues. This CDR3 reads CSAGLVNTEAFF.

This chain links TRBV6-2 or TRBV6-3 with TRBJ2-1; TCRdb proposes TRBD2, but this gene call is untestable without DNA. The germline V gene encodes CDR1 MNHEY and CDR2 SVGEGT. The CDR3 has 16 residues. Here the CDR3 reads CASRDILAGGPYEQFF.

This chain connects TRBV11-2 to TRBJ2-1; TCRdb's assignment of TRBD2 cannot be checked, as there is no DNA. CDR1 is SGHAT and CDR2 is FQNNGV in the germline V gene. The CDR3 runs to 16 residues. This chain's CDR3 is CASSLERLAGTDEQFF.

V usage is TRBV5-1 and J usage is TRBJ2-1; TCRdb reports TRBD1, a call that lacks DNA to check it against. The CDR3 has 16 amino acids. CDR1 is SGHRS, CDR2 YFSETQ, per germline. CDR3 in amino acids: CASSYETGRRRNEQFF.

V and J are TRBV12-3 or TRBV12-4 and TRBJ1-1; the D gene TCRdb calls, TRBD1, cannot be checked with no DNA. The CDR3 has 13 residues. CDR3 in amino acids: CASSPTGVVEAFF.

The chain employs TRBV5-1 and TRBJ2-5; as DNA is missing, the TRBD2 call by TCRdb cannot be tested. The CDR3 is 15 residues long. Germline-derived CDR1 and CDR2 are SGHRS and YFSETQ. Here the CDR3 reads CASSLEALEGETQYF.

This rearrangement joins TRBV5-1 to TRBJ2-4; with no DNA, the TCRdb D assignment of TRBD2 cannot be verified. The CDR3 has 16 amino acids. CDR1 is SGHRS and CDR2 is YFSETQ in the germline V gene. The CDR3 spells CASSFGTRGAKNIQYF.

This chain connects TRBV6-1 to TRBJ2-1; TCRdb lists TRBD1, though no DNA is available to test this call. CDR1 MNHNS and CDR2 SASEGT come from the germline V gene. The CDR3 is made up of 14 amino acids. The CDR3: CAITPWGSYNEQFF.

CDR3 loop: CASSWGAGVTHTGELFF. V usage is TRBV5-5 and J usage is TRBJ2-2; TCRdb names TRBD2, which stays unverified in the absence of DNA. The CDR3 extends over 17 amino acids. Germline V gene sequence: CDR1 SGHKS, CDR2 YYEKEE (reference sequence).

The chain joins TRBV15 to TRBJ1-1. The CDR3 is 15 amino acids. CDR1 is LNHNV and CDR2 is YYDKDF in the germline V gene (reference sequence). CDR3 amino acids: CATSRDPQRDTEAFF. Based on the CDR3 plus reference TRBV15 and TRBJ1-1, the full variable domain is DAMVIQNPRYQVTQFGKPVTLSCSQTLNHNVMYWYQQKSSQAPKLLFHYYDKDFNNEADTPDNFQSRRPNTSFCFLDIRSPGLGDTAMYLCATSRDPQRDTEAFFGQGTRLTVV.

The rearrangement uses TRBV20-1 and TRBJ1-5; the D gene TCRdb calls, TRBD1, cannot be checked with no DNA. Germline CDR1 is DFQATT and CDR2 is SNEGSKA (reference sequence). This CDR3 contains 15 residues. CDR3 sequence: CSAIVGQGLNQPQHF.

This chain connects TRBV5-1 to TRBJ2-7; TCRdb lists TRBD1, though no DNA is available to test this call. The CDR3 runs 14 residues. Germline V gene lookup returns CDR1 SGHRS and CDR2 YFSETQ. CDR3 amino acids: CASSPRQGSYEQYF. Full variable domain (outside the CDR3, taken from reference TRBV5-1 and TRBJ2-7): KAGVTQTPRYLIKTRGQQVTLSCSPISGHRSVSWYQQTPGQGLQFLFEYFSETQRNKGNFPGRFSGRQFSNSRSEMNVSTLELGDSALYLCASSPRQGSYEQYFGPGTRLTVT.

The chain carries TRBV6-1 and TRBJ2-1; as DNA is missing, the TRBD2 call by TCRdb cannot be tested. From germline, CDR1 is MNHNS and CDR2 SASEGT. The CDR3 spans 14 residues. The CDR3 spells CASTRGRVYNEQFF.

The chain couples TRBV6-5 to TRBJ2-7; TCRdb lists TRBD1, though no DNA is available to test this call. This CDR3 contains 13 residues. CDR1 and CDR2 (germline): MNHEY, SVGAGI. The CDR3 loop reads CASTSGQGYEQYF.

The genes are TRBV20-1 and TRBJ1-2; no DNA is available, so the TRBD1 call from TCRdb remains unchecked. CDR3 length: 17 residues. CDR1 is DFQATT and CDR2 is SNEGSKA in the germline V gene (reference sequence). The CDR3 reads CSAKGGQGAEANYGYTF.

The genes are TRBV15 and TRBJ2-7; TCRdb designates TRBD2, a call that cannot be tested without DNA. The CDR3 length is 17 residues. Germline CDR1 is LNHNV and CDR2 is YYDKDF (reference sequence). CDR3 in amino acids: CATSRDLAGGLSYEQYF.

The chain links TRBV5-6 to TRBJ1-6; checking the TCRdb D call of TRBD1 is not possible without DNA. Germline CDR1 is SGHDT and CDR2 is YYEEEE. The CDR3 covers 14 residues. Here the CDR3 reads CASSFRGNNSPLHF.

The chain is built from TRBV24-1 and TRBJ2-7. Germline V gives CDR1 KGHDR, CDR2 SFDVKD. This CDR3 has 14 amino acids. This chain's CDR3 is CATSNGLRSSEQYF.

The chain is built from TRBV10-2 and TRBJ2-3. The CDR3 runs 11 residues. From germline, CDR1 is WSHSY and CDR2 SAAADI. The CDR3 sequence: CATTTVQTQYF.

The chain joins TRBV24-1 to TRBJ2-1; TCRdb names TRBD2, which stays unverified in the absence of DNA. Germline loops: CDR1 KGHDR, CDR2 SFDVKD. This CDR3 is built from 17 residues. The CDR3: CATSDLGGRDSYNEQFF.

The chain recombines TRBV5-1 with TRBJ2-2; TCRdb selects TRBD2, and the lack of DNA leaves this call unchecked. This CDR3 comprises 15 residues. CDR1 and CDR2 (germline): SGHRS, YFSETQ. The CDR3 reads CASSFSGSEPGELFF.

The chain recombines TRBV9 with TRBJ1-2. There are 15 residues in the CDR3. Germline assignment: CDR1 SGDLS and CDR2 YYNGEE. The CDR3: CASSVATVGSYGYTF.

The chain recombines TRBV9 with TRBJ2-6; TCRdb's D call of TRBD2 is untestable without DNA. The CDR3 sequence is 19 residues long. In germline, CDR1 is SGDLS, CDR2 YYNGEE. CDR3 in amino acids: CASSDRTRRTVPGANVLTF.

The CDR3 protein is CASSLQGPYGYTF. The chain combines TRBV12-3 or TRBV12-4 with TRBJ1-2; without DNA, the TCRdb call of TRBD1 cannot be checked. The CDR3 has 13 residues.